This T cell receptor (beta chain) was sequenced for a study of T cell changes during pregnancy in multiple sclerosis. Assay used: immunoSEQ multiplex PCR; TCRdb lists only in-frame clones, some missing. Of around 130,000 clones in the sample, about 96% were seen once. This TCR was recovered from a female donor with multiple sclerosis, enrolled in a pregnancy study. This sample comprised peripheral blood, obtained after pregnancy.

CDR3 DNA: TGCGCCAGCAGCTGGGGTACTAGCGGGTTTTACAATGAGCAGTTCTTC. Amino acid sequence: CASSWGTSGFYNEQFF. The J gene is TRBJ2-1, the V gene TRBV5-1, with 9 positions matching TRBD2. Germline CDR1 and CDR2: SGHRS and YFSETQ. Trimming removed 3 bases from V and 4 bases from J; junction bases left unmatched: 8. The CDR3 contains 16 residues.